This is a list of T cell receptor beta chains from one sample in a study of vaccination effects on CD4 cells after COVID-19. Clones were sequenced by immunoSEQ multiplex PCR, and TCRdb holds only the in-frame ones, with some missing. The table records tens of thousands of clones, 73% of them present only once. Antigens of these TCRs are unknown. The sequencing used CD4+ T cells from PBMCs cultured with a peptide pool, collected before COVID-19 vaccination. Source of these receptors: a human donor who had a prior SARS-CoV-2 infection. The CDR3 runs from the conserved cysteine through the conserved F or W. The order of the fields is D gene, clone size, J gene, CDR3 length, V gene, CDR3 DNA, CDR3 protein. D genes are given only for firm matches. Not every row has a clone size; where given, it reads once, few, many or a size class.

D: -; size: -; J: TRBJ1-1; length: 14; V: TRBV10-3; DNA: TGTGCCATCAGTCCGGGACGGACGAACACTGAAGCTTTCTTT; CDR3: CAISPGRTNTEAFF
D: -; size: -; J: TRBJ2-3; length: 14; V: TRBV9; DNA: TGTGCCAGCAGCTTTCAGACTAGTAGAGATACGCAGTATTTT; CDR3: CASSFQTSRDTQYF
D: TRBD2; size: -; J: TRBJ2-1; length: 15; V: TRBV2; DNA: TGTGCCAGCAGTGAAAGCCTAGCGGGGTACAATGAGCAGTTCTTC; CDR3: CASSESLAGYNEQFF
D: -; size: -; J: TRBJ2-7; length: 14; V: TRBV5-1; DNA: TGCGCCAGCAGCTTGGATGGGGCAGGGTACGAGCAGTACTTC; CDR3: CASSLDGAGYEQYF
D: -; size: few; J: TRBJ2-7; length: 14; V: TRBV7-2; DNA: TGTGCCAGCAGCCCACCCGGAGGGGGCGGCGAGCAGTACTTC; CDR3: CASSPPGGGGEQYF
D: -; size: -; J: TRBJ2-7; length: 16; V: TRBV7-9; DNA: TGTGCCAGCAGCTTAAACGGGGGCGGCTATAGCTACGAGCAGTACTTC; CDR3: CASSLNGGGYSYEQYF
D: TRBD1; size: -; J: TRBJ1-2; length: 18; V: TRBV19; DNA: TGTGCCAGTAGTCTTGGATCAGGGGGCGCGGGATTAGGCTATGGCTACACCTTC; CDR3: CASSLGSGGAGLGYGYTF
D: -; size: -; J: TRBJ2-6; length: 18; V: TRBV7-6; DNA: TGTGCCAGCAGCTCGCTCGGGAGCGCAGCCTCTGGGGCCAACGTCCTGACTTTC; CDR3: CASSSLGSAASGANVLTF
D: -; size: -; J: TRBJ1-2; length: 14; V: TRBV4-2; DNA: TGTGCCAGCAGCCAAGATGCCAGGAACTATGGCTACACCTTC; CDR3: CASSQDARNYGYTF
D: TRBD2; size: -; J: TRBJ2-3; length: 15; V: TRBV6-5; DNA: TGTGCCAGCACCACGAGCGGGGGGGCCCCAGATACGCAGTATTTT; CDR3: CASTTSGGAPDTQYF
D: -; size: -; J: TRBJ2-3; length: 16; V: TRBV11-2; DNA: TGTGCCAGCAGCATGACGGTAGGGGATAGCACAGATACGCAGTATTTT; CDR3: CASSMTVGDSTDTQYF
D: -; size: -; J: TRBJ2-3; length: 14; V: TRBV16; DNA: TGTGCCAGCAGCCATGGAGGAAGCACAGATACGCAGTATTTT; CDR3: CASSHGGSTDTQYF
D: TRBD2; size: few; J: TRBJ2-7; length: 15; V: TRBV2; DNA: TGTGCCAGCGCCGGGGTGACGGGGGGGCCCGACGAGCAGTACTTC; CDR3: CASAGVTGGPDEQYF
D: -; size: -; J: TRBJ2-1; length: 13; V: TRBV11-2; DNA: TGTGCCAGCAGCTTAGATCCCCCGGGTGAGCAGTTCTTC; CDR3: CASSLDPPGEQFF
D: -; size: -; J: TRBJ2-5; length: 14; V: TRBV7-2; DNA: TGTGCCAGCAGCTTACGGCGTTTTCAAGAGACCCAGTACTTC; CDR3: CASSLRRFQETQYF
D: TRBD2; size: -; J: TRBJ2-1; length: 14; V: TRBV7-9; DNA: TGTGCCAGCAGCCTTAGCGGGGGGGCCACTGAGCAGTTCTTC; CDR3: CASSLSGGATEQFF
D: TRBD2; size: -; J: TRBJ2-1; length: 15; V: TRBV9; DNA: TGTGCCAGCAGCGAGTTGAGCGGGAGTTACAATGAGCAGTTCTTC; CDR3: CASSELSGSYNEQFF
D: -; size: -; J: TRBJ1-2; length: 12; V: TRBV7-2; DNA: TGTGCCAGCAGCTTAGACGACAGGCTGCTATACTTC; CDR3: CASSLDDRLLYF
D: -; size: -; J: TRBJ2-1; length: 13; V: TRBV15; DNA: TGTGCCACCAGCAGCAACAGGGACAATGAGCAGTTCTTC; CDR3: CATSSNRDNEQFF
D: -; size: few; J: TRBJ2-2; length: 13; V: TRBV7-3; DNA: TGTGCCAGCAAGGTGGGATTCACCGGGGAGCTGTTTTTT; CDR3: CASKVGFTGELFF
D: TRBD1; size: -; J: TRBJ1-2; length: 15; V: TRBV6-1; DNA: TGTGCCAGCAGTGAAGCCGGGACAGGGGACTATGGCTACACCTTC; CDR3: CASSEAGTGDYGYTF
D: -; size: -; J: TRBJ2-4; length: 13; V: TRBV30; DNA: TGTGCCTGGAGTGTAGGGCAGGGAAACATTCAGTACTTC; CDR3: CAWSVGQGNIQYF
D: -; size: -; J: TRBJ2-5; length: 14; V: TRBV6-5; DNA: TGTGCCAGCAGGCGGCTCCAACGCCAAGAGACCCAGTACTTC; CDR3: CASRRLQRQETQYF
D: -; size: once; J: TRBJ1-2; length: 15; V: TRBV10-3; DNA: TGTGCCATCACCCGAGAACAGGGAACTGGTTATGGCTACACCTTC; CDR3: CAITREQGTGYGYTF